This T cell receptor (beta chain) was observed in a study of glioma-infiltrating T cells. General observations from the study: Above-expected tissue-blood divergence occurred in all gliomas, most in low-grade ones. Very few CDR3 sequences were shared between tissue and blood.

This clonotype showed up just a few times. Its antigen is currently unknown. Germline-derived CDR1 and CDR2 are SQVTM and ANQGSEA. There are 12 residues in the CDR3. The V and J ends lost 5 bases and 2 bases respectively, with 9 bases between them. The iRepertoire nested amplicon-rescue multiplex PCR amplified TCR alpha and beta CDR3s from RNA. For one-step reverse transcription and amplification, about 90-400 ng of tissue mRNA or PBMC total RNA was used. TCRdb recomputed calls from the multiplex PCR reads with MiXCR, one row per CDR3 protein. The table records 150,000 to 200,000 distinct CDR3 sequences, about 31% of them present only once.

The chain links TRBV29-1 to TRBJ2-5; no firm D call. The specimen sequenced was glioma tissue, nonneoplastic brain tissue, or PBMCs (not recorded which). This TCR derives from a human donor with low-grade glioma or glioblastoma, undergoing nonglioma brain surgery, or in good health (not recorded which). CDR3 in DNA: TGCAGCGTTACCCGGTCTCAAGAGACCCAGTACTTC. Its protein is CSVTRSQETQYF.